This TCR beta chain was recorded in a study of T cells expressing NK-cell markers. Study conclusions and caveats: Of CD8+ T cells, roughly 1.0-7.0% belonged to dominant NKG2C+ clonotypes in five or six donors. There remained a lack of clarity about HCMV specificity of expanded NKG2C+ T cell clones.

TCRdb reanalyzed the 5' RACE reads, giving one entry per CDR3 protein sequence and no DNA. In total, the table holds more than 120,000 distinct CDR3 sequences. The CDR3 extends over 15 amino acids. To note about this clonotype: No antigen is known for it.

The chain recombines TRBV12-3 or TRBV12-4 with TRBJ1-1; TCRdb proposes TRBD1, but this gene call is untestable without DNA. The sequence was obtained from a man younger than 35 in good health. The sequencing input was blood T cells: a sorted CD56 or NKG2C T cell subset, CD4+ or CD8+ T cells, or bulk PBMC T cells (not recorded which). The CDR3 region is CASSPPRTGNTEAFF.